The rows below give T cell receptor beta chains drawn from one sample of a study of glioma-infiltrating T cells. TCRdb analysed the multiplex PCR reads with MiXCR anew, one entry per CDR3 protein. The data contain about 190,000 distinct CDR3 sequences, more than 25% of them singletons. Sequenced: glioma tissue, nonneoplastic brain tissue, or PBMCs (not recorded which). These receptors came from a human donor with low-grade glioma or glioblastoma, undergoing nonglioma brain surgery, or in good health (not recorded which). The CDR3 runs from the conserved cysteine through the conserved F or W. D genes are given only for firm matches. Some rows have no size entry. The others give once, few or many, or a class for an expanded clone.

TRBD2	TRBV9	NA	TRBJ2-5	CASSPHGSGPQETQYF	TGTGCCAGCAGCCCCCATGGTAGCGGGCCGCAAGAGACCCAGTACTTC
TRBD2	TRBV24-1	many	TRBJ2-4	CVFTWRRLAGGKRAKNIQYF	TGTGTCTTCACATGGCGAAGACTAGCGGGAGGAAAGAGGGCCAAAAACATTCAGTACTTC
TRBD1	TRBV27	NA	TRBJ2-5	CASSEWGTGGQETQYF	TGTGCCAGCAGTGAATGGGGGACAGGAGGACAAGAGACCCAGTACTTC
NA	TRBV7-9	many	TRBJ2-3	CASSSGLGADTQYF	TGTGCCAGCAGTTCAGGCCTTGGAGCAGATACGCAGTATTTT
TRBD1	TRBV27	many	TRBJ2-1	CASSLGQGNEQFF	TGTGCCAGCAGTCTGGGACAGGGAAATGAGCAGTTCTTC
NA	TRBV29-1	NA	TRBJ2-5	CSFTRTAGPQETQYF	TGCAGCTTCACCCGGACAGCGGGCCCACAAGAGACCCAGTACTTC
TRBD1	TRBV7-2	many	TRBJ2-1	CASSLPRRGMDEQFF	TGTGCCAGCAGCCTGCCCCGCAGGGGGATGGATGAGCAGTTCTTC
TRBD2	TRBV29-1	NA	TRBJ2-3	CSGTGLAGATDTQYF	TGCAGCGGGACTGGACTAGCGGGCGCAACAGATACGCAGTATTTT
NA	TRBV29-1	many	TRBJ2-3	CSVEGLGLNTDTQYF	TGCAGCGTTGAAGGTCTCGGGCTCAACACAGATACGCAGTATTTT
TRBD1	TRBV25-1	many	TRBJ1-5	CASSDANSGQGNQPQHF	TGTGCCAGCAGTGACGCAAACTCTGGACAGGGCAATCAGCCCCAGCATTTT
TRBD1	TRBV12-5	few	TRBJ1-2	CASAPGQLYGYTF	TGTGCTAGTGCCCCGGGACAGCTCTATGGCTACACCTTC
NA	TRBV19	few	TRBJ2-2	CASTPGRITGELFF	TGTGCCAGTACCCCCGGACGGATCACCGGGGAGCTGTTTTTT
NA	TRBV20-1	many	TRBJ1-1	CSARGLTSEAFF	TGCAGTGCTAGAGGCCTGACATCAGAAGCTTTCTTT
NA	TRBV12-3/TRBV12-4	many	TRBJ2-7	CASSYETGTYEQYF	TGTGCCAGCAGTTATGAAACAGGGACCTACGAGCAGTACTTC
TRBD2	TRBV7-2	few	TRBJ2-5	CASSLGLAGAWVGTQYF	TGTGCCAGCAGCTTAGGCCTAGCGGGAGCGTGGGTGGGGACCCAGTACTTC
NA	TRBV6-1	NA	TRBJ2-7	CASGEVPRSAEQCF	TGTGCCAGCGGTGAAGTACCAAGGTCCGCCGAGCAGTGCTTC
TRBD1	TRBV24-1	few	TRBJ2-7	CATSDFKGEPGQLYYEQYF	TGTGCCACCAGTGATTTTAAGGGAGAACCGGGACAGCTATACTACGAGCAGTACTTC
NA	TRBV19	few	TRBJ2-7	CASSIGSQTNYEQYF	TGTGCCAGTAGTATAGGGAGTCAGACGAACTACGAGCAGTACTTC
NA	TRBV5-1	NA	TRBJ2-7	CASSLGDTTYEQYF	TGCGCCAGCAGCTTGGGGGACACAACCTACGAGCAGTACTTC
NA	TRBV27	many	TRBJ2-1	CASSPDGTSSYNEQFF	TGTGCCAGCAGTCCTGACGGGACTTCCTCCTACAATGAGCAGTTCTTC
NA	TRBV6-2/TRBV6-3	many	TRBJ2-7	CASSYFSSYEQYF	TGTGCCAGCAGTTACTTTAGCTCCTACGAGCAGTACTTC
NA	TRBV6-1	many	TRBJ2-7	CASPVMWGDQYEQYF	TGTGCCAGCCCAGTGATGTGGGGGGACCAATACGAGCAGTACTTC
NA	TRBV7-9	many	TRBJ2-2	CASSLDLTGELFF	TGTGCCAGCAGCTTAGACCTAACCGGGGAGCTGTTTTTT
TRBD1	TRBV7-2	many	TRBJ2-7	CASSRNTGTAYEQYF	TGTGCCAGCAGCCGAAATACCGGGACAGCCTACGAGCAGTACTTC
NA	TRBV19	many	TRBJ2-7	CASSYPSSYEQYF	TGTGCCAGTAGCTACCCTAGCTCCTACGAGCAGTACTTC
NA	TRBV4-1	NA	TRBJ2-3	CASSQWGDTDTKYF	TGCGCCAGCAGCCAATGGGGGGACACAGATACGAAGTATTTT
TRBD1	TRBV2	many	TRBJ2-3	CASSPGTATDTQYF	TGTGCCAGCAGCCCCGGGACAGCCACAGATACGCAGTATTTT
NA	TRBV3-1	NA	TRBJ2-7	CASSPRSDSYEQYF	TGTGCCAGCAGCCCGAGGTCCGACAGCTACGAGCAGTACTTC
NA	TRBV7-2	many	TRBJ2-7	CASSLGPSSYEQYF	TGTGCCAGCAGCTTAGGGCCGAGCTCCTACGAGCAGTACTTC
TRBD2	TRBV7-9	many	TRBJ2-1	CASSLGLADNEQFF	TGTGCCAGCAGCTTGGGACTAGCGGACAATGAGCAGTTCTTC
NA	TRBV20-1	many	TRBJ1-3	CSAREPSGNTIYF	TGCAGTGCTAGGGAGCCATCTGGAAACACCATATATTTT
NA	TRBV25-1	few	TRBJ2-1	CASSLVSGSYSEQFF	TGTGCCAGCAGCTTAGTTAGCGGCTCCTACAGTGAGCAGTTCTTC
NA	TRBV6-1	NA	TRBJ1-5	CASSSAEDIYEPQHF	TGTGCCAGCAGCTCCGCTGAGGATATCTATGAGCCCCAGCATTTT
TRBD1	TRBV20-1	many	TRBJ1-6	CSAPRGQDNSPLHF	TGCAGTGCTCCCAGGGGGCAGGATAATTCACCCCTCCACTTT
NA	TRBV15	many	TRBJ1-3	CATSRGVSRRGSGNTIYF	TGTGCCACCAGCAGAGGGGTTTCCAGGAGAGGATCGGGAAACACCATATATTTT
NA	TRBV4-1	NA	TRBJ2-7	CASSHKEGVVRNEQYF	TGCGCCAGCAGCCATAAGGAGGGGGTGGTTCGTAACGAGCAGTACTTC
TRBD1	TRBV19	many	TRBJ1-2	CASSPGQGYGYTF	TGTGCCAGTAGTCCCGGACAGGGATATGGCTACACCTTC
TRBD1	TRBV7-2	many	TRBJ2-1	CASSSRTGYNEQFF	TGTGCCAGCAGCTCCCGGACAGGGTACAATGAGCAGTTCTTC
TRBD2	TRBV6-2/TRBV6-3	NA	TRBJ2-7	CASSYPSSGVTTYEQYF	TGTGCCAGCAGTTACCCGTCTAGCGGCGTCACTACCTACGAGCAGTACTTC
NA	TRBV6-2/TRBV6-3	many	TRBJ1-2	CASSYTDVAEGYTF	TGTGCCAGCAGCTACACGGACGTGGCCGAAGGCTACACCTTC
NA	TRBV20-1	NA	TRBJ2-5	CSASRTDQETQYF	TGCAGTGCTAGTAGGACAGACCAAGAGACCCAGTACTTC
TRBD1	TRBV28	NA	TRBJ1-1	CASSFGQGTEAFF	TGTGCCAGCAGCTTCGGACAGGGTACTGAAGCTTTCTTT
NA	TRBV4-1	many	TRBJ2-2	CASSQERPNTGELFF	TGCGCCAGCAGCCAAGAGAGACCGAACACCGGGGAGCTGTTTTTT
NA	TRBV19	many	TRBJ1-5	CASAPSIPNQPQHF	TGTGCCAGCGCACCGTCGATTCCCAATCAGCCCCAGCATTTT
NA	TRBV20-1	many	TRBJ2-5	CSARDQRGSGETQYF	TGCAGTGCTAGAGATCAAAGGGGCTCCGGAGAGACCCAGTACTTC
NA	TRBV6-2/TRBV6-3	many	TRBJ2-3	CASSWRESTDTQYF	TGTGCCAGCAGTTGGAGGGAAAGCACAGATACGCAGTATTTT
TRBD2	TRBV6-5	NA	TRBJ2-3	CASSYGWSGRERASTDTQYF	TGTGCCAGCAGTTACGGTTGGAGCGGGAGGGAGAGGGCTAGCACAGATACGCAGTATTTT
TRBD1	TRBV5-4	few	TRBJ2-7	CASSRRDRITYEQYF	TGTGCCAGCAGCCGCCGGGACAGGATCACCTACGAGCAGTACTTC
NA	TRBV5-1	NA	TRBJ2-5	CASSVLDGQETQYF	TGCGCCAGCAGCGTGCTGGACGGCCAAGAGACCCAGTACTTC